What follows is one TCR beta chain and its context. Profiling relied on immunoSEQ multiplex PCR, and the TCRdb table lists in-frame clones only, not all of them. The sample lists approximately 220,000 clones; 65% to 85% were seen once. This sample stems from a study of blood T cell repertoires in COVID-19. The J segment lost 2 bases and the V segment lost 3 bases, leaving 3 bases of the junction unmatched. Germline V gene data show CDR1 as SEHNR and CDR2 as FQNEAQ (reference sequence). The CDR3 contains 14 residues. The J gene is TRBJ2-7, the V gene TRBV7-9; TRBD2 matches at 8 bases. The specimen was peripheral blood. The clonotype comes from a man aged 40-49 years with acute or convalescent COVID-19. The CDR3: CASSFSGTTYEQYF. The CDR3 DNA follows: TGTGCCAGCAGCTTTAGCGGGACCACCTACGAGCAGTACTTC. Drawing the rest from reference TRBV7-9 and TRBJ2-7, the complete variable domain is DTGVSQNPRHKITKRGQNVTFRCDPISEHNRLYWYRQTLGQGPEFLTYFQNEAQLEKSRLLSDRFSAERPKGSFSTLEIQRTEQGDSAMYLCASSFSGTTYEQYFGPGTRLTVT.